Here is one TCR beta chain with its context. This entry is derived from a study of blood T cell repertoires in COVID-19. Background on the study: Material from acute and convalescent COVID-19 was sourced from the United States, Italy and Spain. In each case, the material was cDNA or gDNA derived from T cells, B-cell-depleted T cells, or PBMCs.

In the authors' methods: Amplified reference gene primers provided the basis for estimating nucleated cell counts. Profiled with immunoSEQ multiplex PCR; TCRdb holds only in-frame clones, not every one. The V and J calls and clone size were taken over from that table, and D and trimming were inferred from the DNA. This sample has 150,000 to 200,000 clones, with roughly 91% found just once. The germline V gene encodes CDR1 SGDLS and CDR2 YYNGEE. With 9 bases removed from V and 2 bases from J, the gap between germline ends came to 12 bases. The CDR3 contains 12 residues. This TCR came from a human donor in a cohort sampled during active COVID-19. The sequenced material came from peripheral blood. The chain combines TRBV9 with TRBJ2-7; D is uncertain. The CDR3 spells CAITTLTYEQYF. CDR3 nucleotides: TGTGCCATTACGACACTTACCTACGAGCAGTACTTC.